Given below is one TCR beta chain in context. This clone was seen a handful of times. The target of this receptor is not known. No per-base quality is available; no much larger clone lies one base away. These data belong to a study of early stage breast cancer tumors (dated 2017 in TCRdb). Regarding the study in general: Of the roughly 15 invasive breast tumors, approximately 11 were found to be estrogen receptor-positive, progesterone receptor-positive and HER2-negative. About 70% of the 12 ER+/PR+/HER2- tumors were invasive ductal carcinomas, while the other four were invasive lobular carcinomas. A read coverage of roughly 10-fold per sample was achieved on average. A total of 2.7 million or so templates, representing under 1.1 million unique clonotypes, were detected across all samples.

The CDR3 has 14 amino acids, counting the end cysteine and phenylalanine. Kept here is only the CDR3 DNA, which spans 42 bases and is read in frame from base 1. CDR1 and CDR2 are read off the germline V gene (reference sequence) as MNHEY and SMNVEV. V was cut back by 6 bases and J by 4 bases, leaving a gap of 12 bases between them. General study outcomes and caveats: Analysis by tumor subtype was prevented by the small cohort size. Chain pairing and functional markers such as CD4, CD8 and FOXP3 were missed by bulk genomic DNA sequencing of unsorted cells. Repertoires from blood resembled normal breast more closely than tumor, and using blood as a reference for each tissue separated tumor from normal in most of the 16 patients. Compared with adjacent normal breast tissue, tumors had approximately 2.7-fold higher T cell density and higher clonality. Enriched TCRB sequences shared across patients were mostly commonly generated sequences, unlikely to play an important role in the tumor microenvironment.

Two independent genomic DNA replicates were amplified for each sample, with 0.5 ug used for blood and about 1.5 ug for tumor or normal breast. TCRB sequencing of genomic DNA was carried out with the ImmunoSeq Intro kit according to the manufacturer's instructions. Multiplex PCR ran 30 to 40 cycles with proprietary primers and spike-in control sequences for absolute quantification. Single-end 150-bp reads were used to sequence an 87-bp fragment spanning the CDR3 and the flanking V and J genes. Seven samples, each with two replicates, were multiplexed per lane of an Illumina MiSeq using version 3.0 chemistry. Per the original workflow: Raw data were processed by the vendor's proprietary pipeline, with both replicates merged into one result per sample. Productive rearrangements sharing the V-gene family, CDR3 amino acid sequence and J-gene segment were defined as clonotypes. To compute clonality, the normalized Shannon entropy (Pielou evenness) of TCRB abundances was subtracted from 1. T cell density was estimated by dividing total templates by the number of input cells inferred from the DNA input amount. Recon with default parameters was used to estimate total repertoire diversity and clonality. Clonotypes with over 0.1% abundance in tumor and at least 32-fold higher abundance in tumor than in normal breast were defined as tumor-enriched. TCRdb took this table from immuneACCESS and kept in-frame rearrangements with V and J called. Such tables lack part of the clones; where checked against another copy, unresolved V genes explain under half of the gap, and the rest is unexplained. That table furnishes V, J and clone size, whereas the DNA furnished D and trimming. The sample has tens of thousands of clones on record, 72% of them singletons. The ten largest clones add up to roughly 31% of the sample.

The study profiled bulk TCR beta-chain repertoires in matched peripheral blood, tumor and adjacent normal breast tissue taken from approximately 15 patients with early-stage breast cancer. Before surgery, roughly 5-11 mL of whole blood was collected into EDTA tubes and then processed within 2 hours. Peripheral blood mononuclear cells were isolated by Ficoll-Paque centrifugation in SepMate-50 tubes. PBMCs were cryopreserved in aliquots of roughly 1.8 to 4.5 million cells in roughly 90% FBS with around 10% DMSO and kept in liquid nitrogen. The Qiagen AllPrep DNA/RNA Mini kit was used for genomic DNA extraction.

The sequencing sample was made of blood. This clonotype was sampled from a person between 50 and 60 years old with breast cancer. The rearranged segments are TRBV27 and TRBJ2-2; tentative D gene TRBD2, with 5 bases matching. This receptor carries the CDR3 CASRKTLATGELFF. The DNA sequence reads TGTGCCAGCAGGAAGACCCTAGCCACCGGGGAGCTGTTTTTT.